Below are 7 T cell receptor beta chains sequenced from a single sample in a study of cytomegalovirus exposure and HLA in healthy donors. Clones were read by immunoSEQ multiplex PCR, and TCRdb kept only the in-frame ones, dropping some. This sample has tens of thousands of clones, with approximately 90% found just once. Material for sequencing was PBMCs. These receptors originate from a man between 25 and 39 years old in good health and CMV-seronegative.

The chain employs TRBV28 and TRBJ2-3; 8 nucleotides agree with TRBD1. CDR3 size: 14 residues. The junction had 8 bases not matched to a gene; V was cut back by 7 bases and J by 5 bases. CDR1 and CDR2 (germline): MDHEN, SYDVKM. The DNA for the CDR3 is TGTGCCAGCAACAAGGACAGGGTTATAGATACGCAGTATTTT. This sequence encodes CASNKDRVIDTQYF.

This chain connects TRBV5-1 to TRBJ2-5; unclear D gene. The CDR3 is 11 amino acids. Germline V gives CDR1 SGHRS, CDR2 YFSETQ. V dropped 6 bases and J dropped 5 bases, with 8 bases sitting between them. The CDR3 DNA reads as TGCGCCAGCACGGTTGAGGAGACCCAGTACTTC. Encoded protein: CASTVEETQYF. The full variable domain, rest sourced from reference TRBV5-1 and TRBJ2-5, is KAGVTQTPRYLIKTRGQQVTLSCSPISGHRSVSWYQQTPGQGLQFLFEYFSETQRNKGNFPGRFSGRQFSNSRSEMNVSTLELGDSALYLCASTVEETQYFGPGTRLLVL.

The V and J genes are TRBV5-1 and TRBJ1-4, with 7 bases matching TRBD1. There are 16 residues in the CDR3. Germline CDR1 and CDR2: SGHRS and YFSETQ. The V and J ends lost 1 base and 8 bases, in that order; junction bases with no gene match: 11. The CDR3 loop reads CASSLYGDREGEKLFF. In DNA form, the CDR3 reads TGCGCCAGCAGCTTGTACGGCGACAGGGAAGGGGAAAAACTGTTTTTT.

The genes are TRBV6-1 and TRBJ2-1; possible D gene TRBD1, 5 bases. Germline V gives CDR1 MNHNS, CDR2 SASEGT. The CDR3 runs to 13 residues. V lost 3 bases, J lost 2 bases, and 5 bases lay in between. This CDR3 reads CASSEDTYNEQFF. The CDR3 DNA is TGTGCCAGCAGTGAGGACACCTACAATGAGCAGTTCTTC.

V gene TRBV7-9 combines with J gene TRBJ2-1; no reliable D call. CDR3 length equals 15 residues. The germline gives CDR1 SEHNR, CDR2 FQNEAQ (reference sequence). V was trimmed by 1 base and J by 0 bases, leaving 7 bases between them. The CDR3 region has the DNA TGTGCCAGCAGCTTAGGGGCCAGCTCCTACAATGAGCAGTTCTTC. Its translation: CASSLGASSYNEQFF.

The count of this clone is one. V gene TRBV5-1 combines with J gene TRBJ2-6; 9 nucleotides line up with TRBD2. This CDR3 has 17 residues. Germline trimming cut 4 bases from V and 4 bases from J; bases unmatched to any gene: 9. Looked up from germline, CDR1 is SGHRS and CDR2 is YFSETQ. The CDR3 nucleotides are TGCGCCAGCAGCCCAATAGCGGGAGCGCCCGGGGCCAACGTCCTGACTTTC. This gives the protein CASSPIAGAPGANVLTF.

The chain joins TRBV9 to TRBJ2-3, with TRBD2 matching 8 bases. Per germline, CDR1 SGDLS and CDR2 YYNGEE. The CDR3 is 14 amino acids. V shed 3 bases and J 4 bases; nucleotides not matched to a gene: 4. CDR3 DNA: TGTGCCAGCAGCGCCGGGACTAGTGCAGATACGCAGTATTTT. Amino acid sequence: CASSAGTSADTQYF. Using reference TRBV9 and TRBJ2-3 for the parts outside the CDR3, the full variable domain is DSGVTQTPKHLITATGQRVTLRCSPRSGDLSVYWYQQSLDQGLQFLIQYYNGEERAKGNILERFSAQQFPDLHSELNLSSLELGDSALYFCASSAGTSADTQYFGPGTRLTVL.